This is a list of T cell receptor beta chains from one sample in a study of a mutant IDH1 vaccine in newly diagnosed glioma. Antigens for these TCRs are unknown. Assay: immunoSEQ multiplex PCR; the TCRdb copy retains only in-frame clones and omits some. Of under 40,000 clones in the sample, about 86% were seen once. Sample: PBMCs, taken from a glioma patient whose treatment included an IDH1 peptide vaccine. These receptors were taken from a man aged 30 to 45 with glioma. CDR3s include the opening cysteine and the closing phenylalanine or tryptophan. Clone size is given for some rows only: seen once, a few or many times, or a class if the clone is expanded.

j_gene | v_gene | abundance | CDR3aa
TRBJ2-7 | TRBV19 | - | CASGRLGSSYEQYF
TRBJ2-7 | TRBV18 | - | CASSPIQAYEQYF
TRBJ2-3 | TRBV15 | - | CATSRDPPGGADTQYF
TRBJ2-7 | TRBV7-7 | - | CASSTGTDGLGEQYF
TRBJ2-3 | TRBV27 | - | CASSLTGGWSTDTQYF
TRBJ2-7 | TRBV30 | - | CAWSPGTSGVYEQYF
TRBJ2-1 | TRBV27 | - | CASSLSRGEQFF
TRBJ2-7 | TRBV5-4 | - | CASSRYRGLGVEQYF
TRBJ1-5 | TRBV28 | once | CASSSVPRQPQHF
TRBJ2-7 | TRBV5-4 | - | CASSLGSSGHPFSYEQYF
TRBJ2-3 | TRBV14 | - | CASSQVRGTDTQYF
TRBJ2-2 | TRBV7-9 | - | CASSFSGAGELFF
TRBJ2-5 | TRBV5-6 | - | CASLPGGRLQETQYF
TRBJ2-2 | TRBV5-1 | few | CASSGGLDNTGELFF
TRBJ1-4 | TRBV30 | - | CAWSVLSLRRSNEKLFF
TRBJ1-2 | TRBV30 | - | CAWSRRDGYTF
TRBJ1-5 | TRBV19 | - | CASSTFGQPQHF
TRBJ1-2 | TRBV2 | - | CASSEEGGASYGYTF
TRBJ1-1 | TRBV5-6 | - | CASSIQRAEAFF
TRBJ2-2 | TRBV2 | - | CASRRVGTGELFF
TRBJ1-5 | TRBV7-2 | - | CASSPEPDQPQHF
TRBJ1-2 | TRBV29-1 | once | CSVEGREASHYGYTF
TRBJ2-5 | TRBV5-1 | - | CASSQTRDYQETQYF
TRBJ2-3 | TRBV2 | - | CASSPTPRSRTDTQYF
TRBJ1-3 | TRBV30 | - | CAWMDGGSGNTIYF
TRBJ2-5 | TRBV27 | - | CASSEDPEFGGETQYF
TRBJ1-2 | TRBV2 | medium-sized | CASSVEANYGYTF
TRBJ2-7 | TRBV12-1 | - | CASSSRQARYEQYF
TRBJ2-3 | TRBV7-9 | - | CASSFGLDGPDTQYF
TRBJ2-7 | TRBV29-1 | - | CSVKSGTSGASYEQYF
TRBJ1-5 | TRBV7-2 | - | CASSLGVVSSRQPQHF
TRBJ2-2 | TRBV7-2 | - | CASNFEDRPNTGELFF
TRBJ2-5 | TRBV19 | - | CASSIDLEGAGEETQYF
TRBJ2-7 | TRBV7-8 | - | CASSSRAWTGVSYEQYF
TRBJ1-4 | TRBV11-2 | - | CASSLDLGEKLFF